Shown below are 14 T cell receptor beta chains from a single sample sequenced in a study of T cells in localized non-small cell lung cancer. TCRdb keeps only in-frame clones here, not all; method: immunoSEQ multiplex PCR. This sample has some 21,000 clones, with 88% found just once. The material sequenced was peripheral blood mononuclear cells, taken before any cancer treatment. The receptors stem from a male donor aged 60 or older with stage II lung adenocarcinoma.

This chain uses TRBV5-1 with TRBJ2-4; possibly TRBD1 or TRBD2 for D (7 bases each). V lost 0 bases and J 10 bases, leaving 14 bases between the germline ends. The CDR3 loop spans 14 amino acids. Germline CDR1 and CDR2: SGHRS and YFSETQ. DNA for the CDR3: TGCGCCAGCAGCTTGGAGCGGGACAGTACTATTCAGTACTTC. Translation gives CASSLERDSTIQYF.

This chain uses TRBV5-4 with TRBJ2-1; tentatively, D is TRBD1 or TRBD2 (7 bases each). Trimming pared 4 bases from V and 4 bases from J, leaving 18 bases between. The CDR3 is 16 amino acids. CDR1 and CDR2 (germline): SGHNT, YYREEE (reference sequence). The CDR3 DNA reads TGTGCCAGCAGCCCACCTCCCCAGGGGGGGTACAATGAGCAGTTCTTC. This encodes CASSPPPQGGYNEQFF.

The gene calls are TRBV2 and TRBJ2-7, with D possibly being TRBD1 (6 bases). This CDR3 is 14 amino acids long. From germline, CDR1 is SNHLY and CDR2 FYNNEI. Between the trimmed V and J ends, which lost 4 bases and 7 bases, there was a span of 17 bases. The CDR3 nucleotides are TGTGCCAGCAGTGGGATACAGGGTTGGTGGGAGCAGTACTTC. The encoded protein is CASSGIQGWWEQYF.

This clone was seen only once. The CDR3 sequence is CASSPPIGQDHEQFF. The DNA for the CDR3 is TGTGCCAGCTCACCACCTATAGGTCAGGACCATGAGCAGTTCTTC. The chain is built from TRBV18 and TRBJ2-1; no clear D gene. Trimming took off 0 bases at V and 8 bases at J, with 14 bases between the two ends. Germline V gene data show CDR1 as KGHSH and CDR2 as LQKENI. The CDR3 spans 15 residues. Full variable domain (missing parts from reference TRBV18 and TRBJ2-1): NAGVMQNPRHLVRRRGQEARLRCSPMKGHSHVYWYRQLPEEGLKFMVYLQKENIIDESGMPKERFSAEFPKEGPSILRIQQVVRGDSAAYFCASSPPIGQDHEQFFGPGTRLTVL.

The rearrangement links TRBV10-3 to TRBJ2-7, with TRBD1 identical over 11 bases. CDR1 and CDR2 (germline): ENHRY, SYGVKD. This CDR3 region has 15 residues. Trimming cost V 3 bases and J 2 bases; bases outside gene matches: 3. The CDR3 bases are TGTGCCATCAGTGATTTGGGACAGGGGGCCTACGAGCAGTACTTC. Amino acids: CAISDLGQGAYEQYF.

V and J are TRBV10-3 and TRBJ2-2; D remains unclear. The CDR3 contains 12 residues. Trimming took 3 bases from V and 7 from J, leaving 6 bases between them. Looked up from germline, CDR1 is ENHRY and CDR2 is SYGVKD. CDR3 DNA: TGTGCCATCAGTGACAGAATCGGGGAGCTGTTTTTT. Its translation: CAISDRIGELFF.

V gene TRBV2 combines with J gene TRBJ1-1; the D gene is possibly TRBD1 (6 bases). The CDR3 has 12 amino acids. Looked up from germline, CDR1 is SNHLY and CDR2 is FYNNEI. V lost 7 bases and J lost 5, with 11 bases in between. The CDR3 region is CASTQGRTEAFF. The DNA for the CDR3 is TGTGCCAGCACGCAGGGGCGGACTGAAGCTTTCTTT.

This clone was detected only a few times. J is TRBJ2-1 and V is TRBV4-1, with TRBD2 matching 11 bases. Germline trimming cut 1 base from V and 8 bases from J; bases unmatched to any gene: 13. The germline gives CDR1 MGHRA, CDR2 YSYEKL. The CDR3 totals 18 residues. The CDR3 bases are TGCGCCAGCAGCCAAGGCGGACTAGCGGGTGACACGGGGGATGAGCAGTTCTTC. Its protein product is CASSQGGLAGDTGDEQFF.

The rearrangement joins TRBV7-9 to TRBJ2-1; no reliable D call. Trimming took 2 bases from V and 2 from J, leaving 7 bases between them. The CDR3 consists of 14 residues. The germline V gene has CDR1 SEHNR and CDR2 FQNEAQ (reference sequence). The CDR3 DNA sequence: TGTGCCAGCAGCTTAAGTAACGCCTACAATGAGCAGTTCTTC. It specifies CASSLSNAYNEQFF.

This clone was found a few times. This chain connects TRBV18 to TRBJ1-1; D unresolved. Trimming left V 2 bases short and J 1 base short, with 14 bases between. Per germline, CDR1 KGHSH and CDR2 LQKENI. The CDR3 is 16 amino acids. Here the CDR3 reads CASSPGSTRTNTEAFF. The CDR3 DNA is TGTGCCAGCTCACCAGGTTCGACAAGAACGAACACTGAAGCTTTCTTT.

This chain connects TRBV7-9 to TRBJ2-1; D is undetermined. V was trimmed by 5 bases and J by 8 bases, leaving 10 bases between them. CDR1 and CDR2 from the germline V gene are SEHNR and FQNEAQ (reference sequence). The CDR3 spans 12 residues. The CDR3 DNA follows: TGTGCCAGCAGCCTTGGACGGGATGAGCAGTTCTTC. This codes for CASSLGRDEQFF.

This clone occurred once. CDR3 loop: CASSLEGLNEKLFF. The CDR3 DNA reads TGTGCCAGCAGCTTGGAGGGATTGAATGAAAAACTGTTTTTT. The chain carries TRBV5-4 and TRBJ1-4; D gene uncertain. Between the trimmed V and J ends, which lost 0 bases and 5 bases, there was a span of 8 bases. This CDR3 is built from 14 residues. CDR1 is SGHNT and CDR2 is YYREEE in the germline V gene (reference sequence).

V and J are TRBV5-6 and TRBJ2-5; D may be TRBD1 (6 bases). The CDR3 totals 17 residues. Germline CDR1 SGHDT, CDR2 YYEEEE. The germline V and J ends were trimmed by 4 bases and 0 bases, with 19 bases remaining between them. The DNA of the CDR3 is TGTGCCAGCAGCACGGGACATACTAACCCCTACCAAGAGACCCAGTACTTC. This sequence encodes CASSTGHTNPYQETQYF.

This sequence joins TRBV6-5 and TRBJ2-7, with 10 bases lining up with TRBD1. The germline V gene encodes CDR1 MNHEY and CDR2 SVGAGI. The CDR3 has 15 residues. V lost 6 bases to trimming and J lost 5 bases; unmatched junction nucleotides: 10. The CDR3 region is CASRRKWTGGNEQYF. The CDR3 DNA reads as TGTGCCAGCAGACGAAAATGGACAGGGGGTAACGAGCAGTACTTC.